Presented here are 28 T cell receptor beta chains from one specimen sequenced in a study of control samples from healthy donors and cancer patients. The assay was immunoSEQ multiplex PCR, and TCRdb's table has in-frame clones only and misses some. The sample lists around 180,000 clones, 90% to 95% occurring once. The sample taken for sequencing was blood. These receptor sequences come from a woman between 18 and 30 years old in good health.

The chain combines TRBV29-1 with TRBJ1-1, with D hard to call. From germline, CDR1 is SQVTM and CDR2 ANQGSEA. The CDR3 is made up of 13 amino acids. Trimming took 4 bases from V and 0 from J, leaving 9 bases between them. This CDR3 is CSVVGGLNTEAFF. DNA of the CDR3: TGCAGCGTTGTTGGAGGGTTGAACACTGAAGCTTTCTTT.

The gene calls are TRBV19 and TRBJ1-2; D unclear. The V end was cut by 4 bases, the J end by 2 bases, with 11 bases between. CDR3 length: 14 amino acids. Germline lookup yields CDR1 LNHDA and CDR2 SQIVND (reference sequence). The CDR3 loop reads CASSTWTENYGYTF. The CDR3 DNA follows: TGTGCCAGTAGTACTTGGACGGAGAACTATGGCTACACCTTC.

The CDR3, as DNA: TGTGCCAGCAGCTTAGGGACGGGGAATCAGCCCCAGCATTTT. Translating gives CASSLGTGNQPQHF. V and J are TRBV11-2 and TRBJ1-5; D gene uncertain. Between the trimmed V and J ends, which lost 1 base and 4 bases, there was a span of 8 bases. This CDR3 region has 14 residues. Germline CDR1 SGHAT, CDR2 FQNNGV.

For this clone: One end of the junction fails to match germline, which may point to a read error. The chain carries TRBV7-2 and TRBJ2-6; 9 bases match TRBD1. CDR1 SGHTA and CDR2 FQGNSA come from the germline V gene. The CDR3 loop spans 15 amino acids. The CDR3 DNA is TGTGCCAGCACCTTACAGGGGGCGGTTACCAACGTCCTGACTTTC. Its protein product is CASTLQGAVTNVLTF. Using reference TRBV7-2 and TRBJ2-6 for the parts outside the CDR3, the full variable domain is GAGVSQSPSNKVTEKGKDVELRCDPISGHTALYWYRQSLGQGLEFLIYFQGNSAPDKSGLPSDRFSAERTGGSVSTLTIQRTQQEDSAVYLCASTLQGAVTNVLTFGAGSRLTVL.

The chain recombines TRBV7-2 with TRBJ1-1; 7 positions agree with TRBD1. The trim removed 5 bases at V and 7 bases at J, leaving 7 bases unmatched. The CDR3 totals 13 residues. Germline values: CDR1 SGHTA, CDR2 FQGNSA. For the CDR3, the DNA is TGTGCCAGCAGCCAGGGGGTATCCCGTGAAGCTTTCTTT. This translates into CASSQGVSREAFF.

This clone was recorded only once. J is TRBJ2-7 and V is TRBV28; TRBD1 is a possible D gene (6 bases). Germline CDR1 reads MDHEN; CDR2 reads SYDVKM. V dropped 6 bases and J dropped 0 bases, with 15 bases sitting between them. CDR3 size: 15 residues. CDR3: CASRTQGAGSYEQYF. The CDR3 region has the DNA TGTGCCAGCAGGACACAGGGAGCAGGCTCCTACGAGCAGTACTTC.

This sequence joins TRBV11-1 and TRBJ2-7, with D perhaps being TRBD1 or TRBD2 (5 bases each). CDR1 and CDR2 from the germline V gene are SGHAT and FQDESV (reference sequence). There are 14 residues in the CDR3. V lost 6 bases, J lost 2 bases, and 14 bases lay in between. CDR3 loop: CASSSGPNTYEQYF. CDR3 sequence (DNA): TGTGCCAGCAGTTCGGGACCCAATACCTACGAGCAGTACTTC.

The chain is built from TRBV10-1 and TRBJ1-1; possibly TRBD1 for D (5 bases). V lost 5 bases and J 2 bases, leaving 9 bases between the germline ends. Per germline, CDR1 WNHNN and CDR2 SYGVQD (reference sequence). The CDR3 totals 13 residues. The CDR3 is CASSTQGNTEAFF. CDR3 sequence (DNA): TGCGCCAGCAGTACCCAGGGTAACACTGAAGCTTTCTTT.

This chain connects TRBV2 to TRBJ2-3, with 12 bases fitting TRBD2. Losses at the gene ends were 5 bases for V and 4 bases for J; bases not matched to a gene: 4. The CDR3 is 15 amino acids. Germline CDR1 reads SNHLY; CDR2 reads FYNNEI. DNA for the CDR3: TGTGCCAGCAGTTTACTAGCGGGGGGTGCAGATACGCAGTATTTT. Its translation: CASSLLAGGADTQYF. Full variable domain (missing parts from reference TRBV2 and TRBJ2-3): EPEVTQTPSHQVTQMGQEVILRCVPISNHLYFYWYRQILGQKVEFLVSFYNNEISEKSEIFDDQFSVERPDGSNFTLKIRSTKLEDSAMYFCASSLLAGGADTQYFGPGTRLTVL.

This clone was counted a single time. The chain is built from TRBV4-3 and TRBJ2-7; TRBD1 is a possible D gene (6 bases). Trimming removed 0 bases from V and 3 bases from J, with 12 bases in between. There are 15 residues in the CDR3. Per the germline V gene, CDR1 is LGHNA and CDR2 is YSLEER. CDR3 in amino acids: CASSQEAQGRYEQYF. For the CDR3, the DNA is TGCGCCAGCAGCCAAGAGGCACAGGGCCGCTACGAGCAGTACTTC.

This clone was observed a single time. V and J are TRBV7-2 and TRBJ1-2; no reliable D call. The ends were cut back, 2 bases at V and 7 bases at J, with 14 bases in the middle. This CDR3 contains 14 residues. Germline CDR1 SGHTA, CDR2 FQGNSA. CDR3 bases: TGTGCCAGCAGCTTATTAAGGGTTAGGCCTGGCTACACCTTC. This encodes CASSLLRVRPGYTF.

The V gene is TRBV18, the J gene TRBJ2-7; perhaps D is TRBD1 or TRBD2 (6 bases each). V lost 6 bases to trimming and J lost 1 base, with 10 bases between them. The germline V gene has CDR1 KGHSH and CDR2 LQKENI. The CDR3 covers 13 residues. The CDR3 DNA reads TGTGCCAGCTCCCCGGGGGCTTCCTACGAGCAGTACTTC. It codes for CASSPGASYEQYF.

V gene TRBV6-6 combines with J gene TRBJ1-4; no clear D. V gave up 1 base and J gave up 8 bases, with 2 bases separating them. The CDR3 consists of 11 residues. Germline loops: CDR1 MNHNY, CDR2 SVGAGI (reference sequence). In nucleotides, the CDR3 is TGTGCCAGCAGTTACTGGGAAAAACTGTTTTTT. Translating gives CASSYWEKLFF.

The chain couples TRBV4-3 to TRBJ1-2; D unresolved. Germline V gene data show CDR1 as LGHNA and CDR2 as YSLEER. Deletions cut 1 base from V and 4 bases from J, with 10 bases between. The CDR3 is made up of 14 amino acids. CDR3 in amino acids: CASSQVTSGYGYTF. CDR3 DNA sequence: TGCGCCAGCAGCCAAGTAACTAGCGGCTATGGCTACACCTTC.

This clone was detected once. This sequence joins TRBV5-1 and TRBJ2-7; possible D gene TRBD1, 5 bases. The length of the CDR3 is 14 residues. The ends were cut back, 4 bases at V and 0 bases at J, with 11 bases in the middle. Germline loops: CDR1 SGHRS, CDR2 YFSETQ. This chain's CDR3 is CASSVDSRSYEQYF. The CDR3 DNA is TGCGCCAGCAGCGTCGACAGCCGCTCCTACGAGCAGTACTTC.

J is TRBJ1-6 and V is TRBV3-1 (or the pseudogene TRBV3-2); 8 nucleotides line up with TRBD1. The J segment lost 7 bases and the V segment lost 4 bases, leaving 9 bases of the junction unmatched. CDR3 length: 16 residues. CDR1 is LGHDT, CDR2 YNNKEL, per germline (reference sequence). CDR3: CASSPRRTGLNSPLHF. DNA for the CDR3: TGTGCCAGCAGCCCAAGACGGACAGGGCTGAATTCACCCCTCCACTTT.

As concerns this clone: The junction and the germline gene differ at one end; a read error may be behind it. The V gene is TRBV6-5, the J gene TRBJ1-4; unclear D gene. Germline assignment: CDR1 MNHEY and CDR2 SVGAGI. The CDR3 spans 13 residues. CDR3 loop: CASRREANEKLFF. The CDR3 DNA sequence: TGTGCCAGCCGGCGGGAGGCTAACGAAAAACTGTTTTTT.

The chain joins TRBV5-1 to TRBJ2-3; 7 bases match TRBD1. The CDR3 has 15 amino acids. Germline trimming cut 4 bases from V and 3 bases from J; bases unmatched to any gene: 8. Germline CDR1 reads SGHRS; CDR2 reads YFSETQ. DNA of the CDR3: TGCGCCAGCAGCACAGGGACAGTGGGAACAGATACGCAGTATTTT. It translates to CASSTGTVGTDTQYF. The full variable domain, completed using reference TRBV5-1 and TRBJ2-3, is KAGVTQTPRYLIKTRGQQVTLSCSPISGHRSVSWYQQTPGQGLQFLFEYFSETQRNKGNFPGRFSGRQFSNSRSEMNVSTLELGDSALYLCASSTGTVGTDTQYFGPGTRLTVL.

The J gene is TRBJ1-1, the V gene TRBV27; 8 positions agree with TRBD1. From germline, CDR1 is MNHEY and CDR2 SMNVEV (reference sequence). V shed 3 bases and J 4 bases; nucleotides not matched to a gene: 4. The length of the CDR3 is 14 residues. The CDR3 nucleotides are TGTGCCAGCAGTTTCAGGGGGCGGCCCACTGAAGCTTTCTTT. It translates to CASSFRGRPTEAFF.

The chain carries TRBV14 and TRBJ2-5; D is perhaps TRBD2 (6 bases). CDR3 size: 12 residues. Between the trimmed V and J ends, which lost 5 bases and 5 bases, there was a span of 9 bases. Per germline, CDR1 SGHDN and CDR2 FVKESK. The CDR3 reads CASSWGRETQYF. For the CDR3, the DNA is TGTGCCAGCAGCTGGGGGAGGGAGACCCAGTACTTC.

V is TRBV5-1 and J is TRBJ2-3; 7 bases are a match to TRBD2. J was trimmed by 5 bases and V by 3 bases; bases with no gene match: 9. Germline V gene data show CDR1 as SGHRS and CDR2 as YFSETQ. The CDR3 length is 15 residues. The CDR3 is CASSWWGGIEDTQYF. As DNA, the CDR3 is TGCGCCAGCAGCTGGTGGGGAGGGATCGAAGATACGCAGTATTTT.

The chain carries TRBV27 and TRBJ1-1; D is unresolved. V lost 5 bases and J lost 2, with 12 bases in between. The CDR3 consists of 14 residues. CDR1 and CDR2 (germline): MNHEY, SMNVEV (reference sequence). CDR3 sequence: CASSTHLANTEAFF. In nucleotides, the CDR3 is TGTGCCAGCAGTACCCATCTGGCAAACACTGAAGCTTTCTTT.

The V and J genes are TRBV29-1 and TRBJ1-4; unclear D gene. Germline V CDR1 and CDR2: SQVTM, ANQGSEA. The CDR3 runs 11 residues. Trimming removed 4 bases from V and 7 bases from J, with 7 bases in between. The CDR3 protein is CSVGDAEKLFF. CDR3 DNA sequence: TGCAGCGTTGGGGATGCTGAAAAACTGTTTTTT.

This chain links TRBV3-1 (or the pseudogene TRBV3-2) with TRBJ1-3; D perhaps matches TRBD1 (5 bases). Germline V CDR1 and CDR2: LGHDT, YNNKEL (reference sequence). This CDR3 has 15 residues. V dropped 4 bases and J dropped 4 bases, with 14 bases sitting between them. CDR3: CASSLPGLTGNTIYF. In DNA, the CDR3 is TGTGCCAGCAGCCTCCCGGGACTTACAGGAAACACCATATATTTT.

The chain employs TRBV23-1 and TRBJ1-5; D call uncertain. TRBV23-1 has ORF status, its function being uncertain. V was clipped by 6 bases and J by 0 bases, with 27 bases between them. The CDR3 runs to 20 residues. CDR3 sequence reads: CASSRRLPYSPPYSNQPQHF. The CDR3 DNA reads TGCGCCAGCAGCCGCAGGCTCCCCTATAGCCCCCCATATAGCAATCAGCCCCAGCATTTT.

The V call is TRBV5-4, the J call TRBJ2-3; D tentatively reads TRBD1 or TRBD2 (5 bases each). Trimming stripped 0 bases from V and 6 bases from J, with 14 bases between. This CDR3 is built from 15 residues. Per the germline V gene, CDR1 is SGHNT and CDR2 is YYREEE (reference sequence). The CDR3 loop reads CASSLEPVGADTQYF. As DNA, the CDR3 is TGTGCCAGCAGCTTGGAGCCGGTCGGGGCGGATACGCAGTATTTT.

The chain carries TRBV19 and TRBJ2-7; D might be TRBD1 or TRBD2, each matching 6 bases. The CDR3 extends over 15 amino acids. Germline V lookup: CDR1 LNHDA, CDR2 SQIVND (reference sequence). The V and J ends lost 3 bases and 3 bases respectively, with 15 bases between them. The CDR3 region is CASSIIAGHSYEQYF. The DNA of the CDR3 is TGTGCCAGTAGTATCATCGCGGGACACAGCTACGAGCAGTACTTC. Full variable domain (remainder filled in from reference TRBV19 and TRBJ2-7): DGGITQSPKYLFRKEGQNVTLSCEQNLNHDAMYWYRQDPGQGLRLIYYSQIVNDFQKGDIAEGYSVSREKKESFPLTVTSAQKNPTAFYLCASSIIAGHSYEQYFGPGTRLTVT.

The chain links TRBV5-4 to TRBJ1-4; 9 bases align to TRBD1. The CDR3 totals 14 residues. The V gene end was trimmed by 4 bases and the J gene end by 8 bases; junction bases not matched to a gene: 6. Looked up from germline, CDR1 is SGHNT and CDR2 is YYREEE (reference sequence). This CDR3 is CASSEGQGEEKLFF. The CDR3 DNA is TGTGCCAGCAGCGAGGGACAGGGAGAGGAAAAACTGTTTTTT.